The clone carrying this T cell receptor (beta chain) was counted many times. Its specificity is unknown. The data belong to a study of identical twins. Unique molecular identifiers were present on the cDNA, and a universal primer site came from template switching. TCRdb processed the 5' RACE reads anew with MiXCR; each CDR3 protein has one entry. This table holds about 150,000 distinct CDR3 sequences, roughly 3.2% found once. Study results and limitations: Cord blood's abundant beta clonotypes had fewer insertions, unlike memory repertoires. Model-predicted out-of-frame TCR alpha sharing fell below observed values in monozygotic twins.

The CDR3 sequence is 15 residues long. Trimming removed 4 bases from V and 4 bases from J, with 17 bases in between. CDR1 is SGHRS, CDR2 YFSETQ, per germline. Healthy Caucasians were all of the donors. The sequenced material came from memory T cells sorted from blood. The receptor was isolated from a man between 18 and 35 years old in good health. The rearrangement uses TRBV5-1 and TRBJ1-1, with D tentatively TRBD1 (5 bases). CDR3 residues: CASSLAGNQGTEAFF. The CDR3 region has the DNA TGCGCCAGCAGCCTGGCAGGAAACCAGGGCACTGAAGCTTTCTTT.